This T cell receptor (beta chain) emerged from a study of OX40 agonist ivuxolimab in advanced cancers. In the study overall: Dose-escalation subjects each had hepatocellular carcinoma, melanoma, renal cell or head and neck cancer.

With baseline, cycle 4 day 1, and cycle 7 day 1 as timepoints, blood was sampled. TCRdb's copy holds only in-frame clones and misses some; the assay was immunoSEQ multiplex PCR. The sample yields some 94,000 clones, 90% to 96% seen once. Looked up from germline, CDR1 is SGDLS and CDR2 is YYNGEE. V lost 4 bases and J lost 0, with 8 bases in between. The CDR3 consists of 13 residues. This chain links TRBV9 with TRBJ2-7; no clear D. The clonotype comes from an adult with an advanced solid tumor such as melanoma, head and neck, liver or kidney cancer. The source material was CD4+ or CD8+ T cells sorted from blood, sampled in a trial of the OX40 agonist ivuxolimab. CDR3 in amino acids: CASSPPSSYEQYF. The CDR3 DNA reads as TGTGCCAGCAGCCCGCCCAGCTCCTACGAGCAGTACTTC.